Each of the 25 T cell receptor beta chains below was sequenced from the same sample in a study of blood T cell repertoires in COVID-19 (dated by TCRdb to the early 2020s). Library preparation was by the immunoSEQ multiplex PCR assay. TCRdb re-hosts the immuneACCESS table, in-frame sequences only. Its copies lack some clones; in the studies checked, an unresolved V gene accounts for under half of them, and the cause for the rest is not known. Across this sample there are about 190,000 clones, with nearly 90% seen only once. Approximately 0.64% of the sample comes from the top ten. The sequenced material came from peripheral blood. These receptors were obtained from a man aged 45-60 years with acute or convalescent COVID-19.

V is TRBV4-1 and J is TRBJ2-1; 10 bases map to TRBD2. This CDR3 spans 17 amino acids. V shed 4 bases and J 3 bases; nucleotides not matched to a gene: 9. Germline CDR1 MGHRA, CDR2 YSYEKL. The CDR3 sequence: CASSLYPPSGGYNEQFF. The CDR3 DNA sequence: TGCGCCAGCAGCCTCTATCCTCCTAGCGGGGGCTACAATGAGCAGTTCTTC.

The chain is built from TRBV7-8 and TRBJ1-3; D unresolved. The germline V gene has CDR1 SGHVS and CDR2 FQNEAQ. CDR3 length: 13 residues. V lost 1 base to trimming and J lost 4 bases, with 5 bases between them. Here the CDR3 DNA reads TGTGCCAGCAGCTTAGGGGCAGGAAACACCATATATTTT. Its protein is CASSLGAGNTIYF.

The CDR3 here is CASLGTDKNIQYF. The CDR3 nucleotides are TGTGCCAGCCTAGGGACAGACAAAAACATTCAGTACTTC. The gene calls are TRBV28 and TRBJ2-4, with 7 bases identical to TRBD1. In germline, CDR1 is MDHEN, CDR2 SYDVKM. V dropped 8 bases and J dropped 3; count of bases not matched to a gene: 4. The CDR3 runs to 13 residues.

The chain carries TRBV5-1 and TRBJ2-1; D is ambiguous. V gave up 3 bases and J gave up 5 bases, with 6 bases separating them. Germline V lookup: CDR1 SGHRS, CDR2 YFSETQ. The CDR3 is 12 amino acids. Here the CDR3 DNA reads TGCGCCAGCAGCTGGAGAGACAATGAGCAGTTCTTC. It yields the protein CASSWRDNEQFF.

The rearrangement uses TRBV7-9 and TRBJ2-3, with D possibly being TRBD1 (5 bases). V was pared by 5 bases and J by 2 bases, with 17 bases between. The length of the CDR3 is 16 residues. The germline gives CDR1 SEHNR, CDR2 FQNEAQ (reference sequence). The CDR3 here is CASSLPDLGATDTQYF. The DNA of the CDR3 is TGTGCCAGCAGCCTGCCGGACCTTGGGGCCACAGATACGCAGTATTTT.

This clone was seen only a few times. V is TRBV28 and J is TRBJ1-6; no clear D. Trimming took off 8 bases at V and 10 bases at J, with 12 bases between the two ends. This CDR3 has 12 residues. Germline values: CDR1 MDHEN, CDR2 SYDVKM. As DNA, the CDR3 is TGTGCCAGCGGGGTCCGGGAGTCACCCCTCCACTTT. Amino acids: CASGVRESPLHF.

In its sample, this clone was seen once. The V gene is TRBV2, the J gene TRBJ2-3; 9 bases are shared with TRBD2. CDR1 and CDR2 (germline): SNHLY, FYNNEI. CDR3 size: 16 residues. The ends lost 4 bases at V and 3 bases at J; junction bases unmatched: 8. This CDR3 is CASSAAGGRWTDTQYF. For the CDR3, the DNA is TGTGCCAGCAGTGCTGCGGGGGGGCGCTGGACAGATACGCAGTATTTT.

The CDR3 DNA reads TGTGCCAGCAGCTTGAGGCCAGGGTTTCCGGATCAGCCCCAGCATTTT. Translating it yields CASSLRPGFPDQPQHF. V is TRBV5-8 and J is TRBJ1-5; D possibly corresponds to TRBD1 (5 bases). The germline V gene encodes CDR1 SGHTS and CDR2 YDEGEE. Trimming took 1 base from V and 5 from J, leaving 16 bases between them. The CDR3 covers 16 residues. Using reference TRBV5-8 and TRBJ1-5 for the parts outside the CDR3, the full variable domain is EAGVTQSPTHLIKTRGQQATLRCSPISGHTSVYWYQQALGLGLQFLLWYDEGEERNRGNFPPRFSGRQFPNYSSELNVNALELEDSALYLCASSLRPGFPDQPQHFGDGTRLSIL.

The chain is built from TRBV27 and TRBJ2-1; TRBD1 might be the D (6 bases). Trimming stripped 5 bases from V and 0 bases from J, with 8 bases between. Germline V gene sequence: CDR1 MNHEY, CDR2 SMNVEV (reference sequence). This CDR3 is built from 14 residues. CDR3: CASSVQGSYNEQFF. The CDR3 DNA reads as TGTGCCAGCAGTGTACAGGGCTCCTACAATGAGCAGTTCTTC.

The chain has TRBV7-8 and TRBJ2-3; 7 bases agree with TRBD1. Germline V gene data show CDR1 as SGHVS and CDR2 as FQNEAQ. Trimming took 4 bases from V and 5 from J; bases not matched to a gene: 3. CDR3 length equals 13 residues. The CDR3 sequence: CASSSDREDTQYF. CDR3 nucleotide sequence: TGTGCCAGCAGCTCCGACAGGGAAGATACGCAGTATTTT.

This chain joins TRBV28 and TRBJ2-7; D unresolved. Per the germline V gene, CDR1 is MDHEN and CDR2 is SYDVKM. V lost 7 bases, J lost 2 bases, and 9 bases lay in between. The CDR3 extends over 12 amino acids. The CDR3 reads CASMGFPYEQYF. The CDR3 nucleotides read TGTGCCAGCATGGGCTTTCCCTACGAGCAGTACTTC.

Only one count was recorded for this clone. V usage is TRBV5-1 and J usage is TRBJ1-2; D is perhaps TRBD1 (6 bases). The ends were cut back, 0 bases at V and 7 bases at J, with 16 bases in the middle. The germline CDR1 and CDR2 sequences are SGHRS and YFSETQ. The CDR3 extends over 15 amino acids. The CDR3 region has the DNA TGCGCCAGCAGCTTGGCAAGTCAGGGGAAAGGTGGCTACACCTTC. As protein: CASSLASQGKGGYTF.

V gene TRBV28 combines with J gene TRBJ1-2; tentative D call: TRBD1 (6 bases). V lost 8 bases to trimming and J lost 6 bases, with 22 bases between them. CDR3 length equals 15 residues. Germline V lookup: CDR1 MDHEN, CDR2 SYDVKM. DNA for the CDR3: TGTGCCAGCGGGCTAGGACAGATCGGGGTTAATGGCTACACCTTC. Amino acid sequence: CASGLGQIGVNGYTF.

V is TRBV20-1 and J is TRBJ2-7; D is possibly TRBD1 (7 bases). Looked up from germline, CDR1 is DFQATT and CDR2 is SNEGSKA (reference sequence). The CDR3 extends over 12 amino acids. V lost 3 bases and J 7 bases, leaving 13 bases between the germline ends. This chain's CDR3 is CSASGRGVEQYV. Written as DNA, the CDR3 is TGCAGTGCTAGTGGCAGGGGGGTGGAGCAGTACGTC.

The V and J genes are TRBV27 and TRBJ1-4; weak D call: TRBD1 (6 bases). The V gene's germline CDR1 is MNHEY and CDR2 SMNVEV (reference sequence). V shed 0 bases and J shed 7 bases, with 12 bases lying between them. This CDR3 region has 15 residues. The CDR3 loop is CASSLSGSGVEKLFF. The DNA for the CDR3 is TGTGCCAGCAGTTTATCGGGGTCAGGGGTTGAAAAACTGTTTTTT.

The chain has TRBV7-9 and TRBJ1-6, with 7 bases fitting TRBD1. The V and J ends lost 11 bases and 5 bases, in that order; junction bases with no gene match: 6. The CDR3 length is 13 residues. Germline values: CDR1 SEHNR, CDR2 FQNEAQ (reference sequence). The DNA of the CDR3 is TGTGCCGCAGGGGACAGAGATAATTCACCCCTCCACTTT. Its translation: CAAGDRDNSPLHF.

CDR3 loop: CASSRTSGVSDTQYF. DNA of the CDR3: TGTGCCAGCAGTAGGACTAGCGGGGTATCAGATACGCAGTATTTT. V gene TRBV6-2 or TRBV6-3 combines with J gene TRBJ2-3; TRBD2 aligns across 12 bases. The CDR3 has 15 amino acids. In germline, CDR1 is MNHEY, CDR2 SVGEGT. Trimming took 5 bases from V and 4 from J; bases not matched to a gene: 4.

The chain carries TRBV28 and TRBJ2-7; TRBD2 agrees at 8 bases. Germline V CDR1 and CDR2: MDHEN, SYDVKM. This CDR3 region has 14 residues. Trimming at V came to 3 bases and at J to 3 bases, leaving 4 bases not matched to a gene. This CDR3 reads CASSLGAGVYEQYF. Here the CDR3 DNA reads TGTGCCAGCAGTTTGGGAGCGGGAGTCTACGAGCAGTACTTC.

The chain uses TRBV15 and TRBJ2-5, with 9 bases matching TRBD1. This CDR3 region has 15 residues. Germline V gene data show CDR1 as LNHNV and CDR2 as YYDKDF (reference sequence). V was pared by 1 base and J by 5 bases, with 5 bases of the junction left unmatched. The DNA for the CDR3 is TGTGCCACCAGCAGAGGGGGACAGGGTGGCGAGACCCAGTACTTC. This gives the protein CATSRGGQGGETQYF.

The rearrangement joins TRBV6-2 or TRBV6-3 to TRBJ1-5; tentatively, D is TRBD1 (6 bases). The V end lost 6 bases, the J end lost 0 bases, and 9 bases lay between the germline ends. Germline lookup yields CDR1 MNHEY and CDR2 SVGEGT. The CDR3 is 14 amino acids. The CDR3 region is CASSRTDSNQPQHF. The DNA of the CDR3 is TGTGCCAGCAGCCGGACAGATAGCAATCAGCCCCAGCATTTT.

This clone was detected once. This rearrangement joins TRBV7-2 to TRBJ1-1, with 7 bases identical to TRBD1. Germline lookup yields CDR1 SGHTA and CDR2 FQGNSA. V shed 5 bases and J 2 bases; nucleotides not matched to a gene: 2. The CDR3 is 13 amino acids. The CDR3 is CASSQGGNTEAFF. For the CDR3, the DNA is TGTGCCAGCAGCCAGGGGGGAAACACTGAAGCTTTCTTT.

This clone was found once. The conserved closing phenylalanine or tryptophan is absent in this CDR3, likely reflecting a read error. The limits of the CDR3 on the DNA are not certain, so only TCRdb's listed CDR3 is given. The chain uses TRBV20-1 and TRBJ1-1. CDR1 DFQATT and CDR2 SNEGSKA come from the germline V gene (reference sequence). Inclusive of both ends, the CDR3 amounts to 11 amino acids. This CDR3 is CSASGGTPILV.

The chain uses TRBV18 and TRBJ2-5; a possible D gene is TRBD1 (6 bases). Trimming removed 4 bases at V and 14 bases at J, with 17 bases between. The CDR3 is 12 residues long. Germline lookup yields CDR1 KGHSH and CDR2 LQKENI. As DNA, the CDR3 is TGTGCCAGCTCACAAGATAGGGACACGACTTACTTC. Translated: CASSQDRDTTYF.

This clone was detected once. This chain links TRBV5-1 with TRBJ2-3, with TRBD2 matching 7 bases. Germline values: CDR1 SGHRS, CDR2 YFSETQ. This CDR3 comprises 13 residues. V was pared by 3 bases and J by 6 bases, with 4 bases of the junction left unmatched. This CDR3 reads CASSWTSFDTQYF. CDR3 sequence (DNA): TGCGCCAGCAGCTGGACTAGTTTCGATACGCAGTATTTT.

CDR3 coding DNA: TGTGCCAGCAGCTTAGAGGTGACTAGCGGGGGGGCAGATACGCAGTATTTT. It encodes CASSLEVTSGGADTQYF. The rearrangement joins TRBV11-2 to TRBJ2-3, with 14 bases matching TRBD2. The CDR3 loop spans 17 amino acids. Per the germline V gene, CDR1 is SGHAT and CDR2 is FQNNGV. J lost 4 bases, V lost 0 bases, and 3 bases had no gene match. Complete variable domain (other parts from reference TRBV11-2 and TRBJ2-3): EAGVAQSPRYKIIEKRQSVAFWCNPISGHATLYWYQQILGQGPKLLIQFQNNGVVDDSQLPKDRFSAERLKGVDSTLKIQPAKLEDSAVYLCASSLEVTSGGADTQYFGPGTRLTVL.